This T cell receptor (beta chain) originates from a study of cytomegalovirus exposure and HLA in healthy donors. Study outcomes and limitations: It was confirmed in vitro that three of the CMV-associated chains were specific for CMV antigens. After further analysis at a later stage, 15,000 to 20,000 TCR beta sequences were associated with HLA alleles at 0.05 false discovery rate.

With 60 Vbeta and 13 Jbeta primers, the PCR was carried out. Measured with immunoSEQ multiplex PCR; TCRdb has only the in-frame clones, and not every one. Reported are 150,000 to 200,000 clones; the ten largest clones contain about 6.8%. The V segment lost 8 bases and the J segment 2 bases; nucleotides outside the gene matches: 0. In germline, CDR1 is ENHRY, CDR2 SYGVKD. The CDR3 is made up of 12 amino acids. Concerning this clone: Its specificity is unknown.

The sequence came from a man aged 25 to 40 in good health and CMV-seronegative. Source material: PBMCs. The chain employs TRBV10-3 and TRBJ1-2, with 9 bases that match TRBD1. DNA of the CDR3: TGTGCCATCGGGACAGGGAACTATGGCTACACCTTC. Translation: CAIGTGNYGYTF.